Following are 18 T cell receptor beta chains from one sample sequenced in a study of T cell responses to AZD1222 COVID-19 vaccine. Clones were read by immunoSEQ multiplex PCR, and TCRdb kept only the in-frame ones, dropping some. The sample holds roughly 50,000 clones; approximately 86% are singletons and the top ten take 6.5% to 8.5%. This sample comprised peripheral blood, obtained 28 days after the second AZD1222 dose. The receptors stem from an adult who received the AZD1222 COVID-19 vaccine.

This chain connects TRBV6-2 or TRBV6-3 to TRBJ2-3, with D possibly being TRBD1 or TRBD2 (5 bases each). Germline V CDR1 and CDR2: MNHEY, SVGEGT. Trimming removed 6 bases at V and 2 bases at J, with 9 bases between. CDR3 length equals 13 residues. Here the CDR3 DNA reads TGTGCCAGCAGCAGGGACCTCACAGATACGCAGTATTTT. It codes for CASSRDLTDTQYF.

The chain has TRBV4-1 and TRBJ2-2; TRBD1 is a possible D gene (6 bases). V was cut by 7 bases and J by 6 bases, with 18 bases left in between. Germline CDR1 MGHRA, CDR2 YSYEKL. The CDR3 runs 15 residues. The CDR3 DNA reads as TGCGCCAGCAATATATGGCAGGGGAGCGCCGGGGAGCTGTTTTTT. Its protein product is CASNIWQGSAGELFF.

This clone showed up just a few times. The chain uses TRBV19 and TRBJ1-2, with D hard to call. This CDR3 spans 13 amino acids. Germline values: CDR1 LNHDA, CDR2 SQIVND (reference sequence). Trimming took off 7 bases at V and 7 bases at J, with 16 bases between the two ends. This CDR3 is CASTHPIGLGYTF. Here the CDR3 DNA reads TGTGCCAGTACCCACCCCATCGGGCTTGGCTACACCTTC.

The rearrangement joins TRBV7-2 to TRBJ2-1; either TRBD1 or TRBD2 may fit D (6 bases each). The germline V and J ends were trimmed by 4 bases and 6 bases, with 13 bases remaining between them. The CDR3 has 14 amino acids. Germline V gene lookup returns CDR1 SGHTA and CDR2 FQGNSA. The CDR3 reads CASSWGQAGNEQFF. CDR3 bases: TGTGCCAGCAGCTGGGGGCAAGCGGGCAATGAGCAGTTCTTC.

This chain connects TRBV29-1 to TRBJ2-3; perhaps D is TRBD1 or TRBD2 (6 bases each). Germline V gives CDR1 SQVTM, CDR2 ANQGSEA. The CDR3 covers 14 residues. V lost 0 bases, J lost 1 base, and 8 bases lay in between. The CDR3 region is CSVEDGGGTDTQYF. The CDR3 coding sequence is TGCAGCGTTGAAGACGGGGGCGGCACAGATACGCAGTATTTT.

V and J are TRBV18 and TRBJ2-1; 9 bases are shared with TRBD1. Losses at the gene ends were 6 bases for V and 6 bases for J; bases not matched to a gene: 15. The CDR3 runs to 17 residues. Germline CDR1 and CDR2: KGHSH and LQKENI. CDR3 sequence (DNA): TGTGCCAGCTCTCCCCGAAGTTTGGACAGGGGCGGCAATGAGCAGTTCTTC. This codes for CASSPRSLDRGGNEQFF. The whole variable domain, remainder taken from reference TRBV18 and TRBJ2-1, is NAGVMQNPRHLVRRRGQEARLRCSPMKGHSHVYWYRQLPEEGLKFMVYLQKENIIDESGMPKERFSAEFPKEGPSILRIQQVVRGDSAAYFCASSPRSLDRGGNEQFFGPGTRLTVL.

The rearrangement uses TRBV5-5 and TRBJ1-1; D not resolved. V shed 0 bases and J shed 1 base, with 7 bases lying between them. The CDR3 length is 14 residues. The germline V gene encodes CDR1 SGHKS and CDR2 YYEKEE (reference sequence). CDR3 DNA sequence: TGTGCCAGCAGCTTGGAATTTGGGAACACTGAAGCTTTCTTT. Its protein is CASSLEFGNTEAFF.

V usage is TRBV19 and J usage is TRBJ1-5; TRBD1 might be the D (6 bases). The germline V gene encodes CDR1 LNHDA and CDR2 SQIVND (reference sequence). The CDR3 spans 15 residues. The ends were cut back, 7 bases at V and 2 bases at J, with 15 bases in the middle. CDR3 residues: CASTTGIQRNQPQHF. The CDR3 nucleotides read TGTGCCAGTACCACAGGGATCCAGCGCAATCAGCCCCAGCATTTT.

This clone was seen just once. V is TRBV7-9 and J is TRBJ1-2; D not resolved. Germline V CDR1 and CDR2: SEHNR, FQNEAQ (reference sequence). The CDR3 runs 12 residues. Deletions cut 5 bases from V and 8 bases from J, with 12 bases between. CDR3 amino acids: CASSPPAGGYTF. CDR3 DNA: TGTGCCAGCAGCCCTCCGGCAGGCGGCTACACCTTC.

The chain uses TRBV5-5 and TRBJ1-1, with D uncertain. CDR3 length equals 12 residues. CDR1 is SGHKS and CDR2 is YYEKEE in the germline V gene (reference sequence). The V end lost 4 bases, the J end lost 1 base, and 5 bases lay between the germline ends. DNA for the CDR3: TGTGCCAGCAGCCCTTGGAACACTGAAGCTTTCTTT. This codes for CASSPWNTEAFF. The whole variable domain, filled in from reference TRBV5-5 and TRBJ1-1, reads DAGVTQSPTHLIKTRGQQVTLRCSPISGHKSVSWYQQVLGQGPQFIFQYYEKEERGRGNFPDRFSARQFPNYSSELNVNALLLGDSALYLCASSPWNTEAFFGQGTRLTVV.

The genes are TRBV5-1 and TRBJ1-4; TRBD1 might be the D (5 bases). Trimming shortened V by 0 bases and J by 7 bases, and 10 bases separated the two germline ends. The CDR3 is 14 amino acids. The V gene's germline CDR1 is SGHRS and CDR2 YFSETQ. Written as DNA, the CDR3 is TGCGCCAGCAGCTTGGTAGGGGTTACTGAAAAACTGTTTTTT. Its translation is CASSLVGVTEKLFF.

The chain couples TRBV5-1 to TRBJ1-2; TRBD1 aligns across 12 bases. V lost 2 bases to trimming and J lost 7 bases; unmatched junction nucleotides: 6. The CDR3 totals 15 residues. Germline V gene sequence: CDR1 SGHRS, CDR2 YFSETQ. The chain's CDR3 is CASSFPGQGAGGYTF. The CDR3 DNA is TGCGCCAGCAGCTTCCCGGGACAGGGGGCCGGTGGCTACACCTTC.

J is TRBJ1-5 and V is TRBV19, with 10 bases aligning to TRBD1. Germline V lookup: CDR1 LNHDA, CDR2 SQIVND (reference sequence). The CDR3 is 15 residues long. Germline trimming cut 5 bases from V and 5 bases from J; bases unmatched to any gene: 6. CDR3 in DNA: TGTGCCAGTAGTCTTAGGACAGGGGGAGATCAGCCCCAGCATTTT. Translated, it gives CASSLRTGGDQPQHF.

The rearrangement joins TRBV3-1 (or the pseudogene TRBV3-2) to TRBJ1-2, with D tentatively TRBD1 (5 bases). Germline V CDR1 and CDR2: LGHDT, YNNKEL (reference sequence). V gave up 1 base and J gave up 4 bases, with 7 bases separating them. There are 13 residues in the CDR3. As DNA, the CDR3 is TGTGCCAGCAGCCAAGGGGGCAGCTATGGCTACACCTTC. Translation gives CASSQGGSYGYTF.

V and J are TRBV19 and TRBJ2-1, with 8 bases fitting TRBD2. The length of the CDR3 is 15 residues. Germline lookup yields CDR1 LNHDA and CDR2 SQIVND (reference sequence). With 6 bases clipped from V and 7 bases from J, the junction kept 11 bases outside the gene matches. Written as DNA, the CDR3 is TGTGCCAGTAGGGCAGCGGGAGAGGGGGGAAATGAGCAGTTCTTC. Encoded protein: CASRAAGEGGNEQFF.

CDR3 loop: CASSSRGQDEQYF. In DNA form, the CDR3 reads TGTGCCAGCAGCTCCAGGGGGCAGGACGAGCAGTACTTC. V and J are TRBV28 and TRBJ2-7; 8 bases match TRBD1. The CDR3 is 13 amino acids. V gave up 6 bases and J gave up 5 bases; unmatched junction bases: 6. CDR1 MDHEN and CDR2 SYDVKM come from the germline V gene.

This clone came up once. This sequence joins TRBV5-4 and TRBJ1-2; no firm D call. CDR1 SGHNT and CDR2 YYREEE come from the germline V gene (reference sequence). Trimming stripped 3 bases from V and 5 bases from J, with 11 bases between. CDR3 length equals 13 residues. CDR3 in DNA: TGTGCCAGCAGCTCTCCATCCACTTATGGCTACACCTTC. This sequence encodes CASSSPSTYGYTF. Filled out from reference TRBV5-4 and TRBJ1-2, the complete variable domain reads ETGVTQSPTHLIKTRGQQVTLRCSSQSGHNTVSWYQQALGQGPQFIFQYYREEENGRGNFPPRFSGLQFPNYSSELNVNALELDDSALYLCASSSPSTYGYTFGSGTRLTVV.

This rearrangement joins TRBV7-2 to TRBJ1-5; no firm D call. CDR3 length equals 14 residues. CDR1 SGHTA and CDR2 FQGNSA come from the germline V gene. Trimming left V 3 bases short and J 0 bases short, with 6 bases between. The CDR3 spells CASSFYSSNQPQHF. As DNA, the CDR3 is TGTGCCAGCAGCTTCTACAGTAGCAATCAGCCCCAGCATTTT.